This T cell receptor (beta chain) was found in a study of beta chain features in type 1 diabetes. The CDR3 length is 15 residues. J gave up 7 bases and V 2 bases, and 4 bases lay outside the gene matches. From germline, CDR1 is MNHEY and CDR2 SMNVEV (reference sequence). The sequenced template was cDNA made from the entire isolated RNA. This table comes from immunoSEQ multiplex PCR, and its TCRdb copy is limited to in-frame clones, with some not included. Of over 500,000 clones listed, around 15% were seen once; the top ten hold roughly 0.098%. By way of CD45RO/CCR7/CD25/CD127/CD95/CD27, the CD4+ regulatory, stem cell-like memory, central memory and naive cells were sorted.

This chain joins TRBV27 and TRBJ2-1; 11 bases fit TRBD2. This TCR derives from a man aged 18 to 29 in good health. The source material was naive CD4+ T cells from blood. CDR3 bases: TGTGCCAGCAGTTTAGGTAGCGGGAGGGCAAATGAGCAGTTCTTC. The encoded protein is CASSLGSGRANEQFF.